The 20 T cell receptor beta chains below were found in one sample sequenced in a study of T cell repertoires in aging, cancer and after chemotherapy. TRB rearrangements spanning V, D and J were amplified using mixed TRB-A/B primers. TCRdb redid the calling of the multiplex PCR reads with MiXCR, one entry per CDR3 protein. The table records 2,000 to 2,500 distinct CDR3 sequences, approximately 24% of them present only once. TCR beta rearrangements were amplified from peripheral blood genomic DNA. Sequenced input: blood. These receptors came from a human donor with a blood cancer.

This clonotype is labeled medium-sized. V is TRBV6-1 and J is TRBJ1-1; 7 nucleotides line up with TRBD1. The CDR3 is 15 amino acids. CDR1 MNHNS and CDR2 SASEGT come from the germline V gene. V was pared by 5 bases and J by 0 bases, with 6 bases of the junction left unmatched. The CDR3 nucleotides read TGTGCCAGCAGTCCAAGGGACAGTATGAACACTGAAGCTTTCTTT. Translation: CASSPRDSMNTEAFF.

This clonotype ranks as medium-sized. CDR3 DNA: TGTGCCAGCAGTTACTCGTTGACAGGGGGTTCCGGGGAGCTGTTTTTT. The encoded protein is CASSYSLTGGSGELFF. The chain links TRBV6-5 to TRBJ2-2, with 9 bases that match TRBD1. V lost 0 bases, J lost 6 bases, and 5 bases stayed unmatched. The germline V gene has CDR1 MNHEY and CDR2 SVGAGI. This CDR3 contains 16 residues.

This clonotype ranks as medium-sized. The V gene is TRBV6-2 or TRBV6-3, the J gene TRBJ2-5; possible D gene TRBD2, 6 bases. V lost 8 bases and J 2 bases, leaving 18 bases between the germline ends. CDR3 size: 15 residues. Germline CDR1 reads MNHEY; CDR2 reads SVGEGT. The CDR3: CASGLPGAGQETQYF. CDR3 nucleotide sequence: TGTGCCAGCGGGCTGCCAGGAGCGGGTCAAGAGACCCAGTACTTC.

This clonotype was found a few times. The chain uses TRBV25-1 and TRBJ2-1, with a weak D call TRBD2 (5 bases). This CDR3 contains 15 residues. The V end lost 6 bases, the J end lost 1 base, and 13 bases lay between the germline ends. Germline V gene data show CDR1 as MGHDK and CDR2 as SYGVNS. The CDR3 bases are TGTGCCAGCAGCCCTCCTGGCGGGTCCTACAATGAGCAGTTCTTC. Amino acid sequence: CASSPPGGSYNEQFF.

This clonotype rates as medium-sized (0.01 to 0.1%). This sequence joins TRBV5-4 and TRBJ2-1; no clear D gene. The CDR3 covers 11 residues. The V and J ends lost 5 bases and 4 bases respectively, with 4 bases between them. Germline assignment: CDR1 SGHNT and CDR2 YYREEE (reference sequence). DNA of the CDR3: TGTGCCAGCAGTCAGTACAATGAGCAGTTCTTC. Translating gives CASSQYNEQFF.

This clonotype occurred a few times. The chain links TRBV25-1 to TRBJ1-5; possibly TRBD1 for D (5 bases). The V end lost 4 bases, the J end lost 6 bases, and 19 bases lay between the germline ends. Germline V gives CDR1 MGHDK, CDR2 SYGVNS. CDR3 length: 16 amino acids. CDR3 amino acids: CASSGSSGGGVQPQHF. The DNA for the CDR3 is TGTGCCAGCAGTGGTTCCAGTGGGGGGGGGGTTCAGCCCCAGCATTTT.

This clonotype was seen a handful of times. This rearrangement joins TRBV20-1 to TRBJ2-7; TRBD1 matches at 9 bases. Per the germline V gene, CDR1 is DFQATT and CDR2 is SNEGSKA (reference sequence). Losses at the gene ends were 1 base for V and 0 bases for J; bases not matched to a gene: 4. This CDR3 is built from 15 residues. CDR3 in amino acids: CSARAPTGGSYEQYF. For the CDR3, the DNA is TGCAGTGCTAGAGCGCCGACAGGGGGCTCCTACGAGCAGTACTTC.

This clonotype was counted between two and nine times. J is TRBJ1-6 and V is TRBV5-6; maybe TRBD1 (6 bases). The CDR3 runs 14 residues. V was trimmed by 4 bases and J by 6 bases, leaving 11 bases between them. Germline values: CDR1 SGHDT, CDR2 YYEEEE. In DNA form, the CDR3 reads TGTGCCAGCAGCCTCGGACAGAGTAATTCACCCCTCCACTTT. Encoded protein: CASSLGQSNSPLHF.

The chain couples TRBV19 to TRBJ2-2; D not certain. Trimming removed 1 base at V and 1 base at J, with 4 bases between. This CDR3 has 14 residues. Per germline, CDR1 LNHDA and CDR2 SQIVND (reference sequence). Here the CDR3 reads CASSIGWNTGELFF. CDR3 nucleotides: TGTGCCAGTAGTATAGGTTGGAACACCGGGGAGCTGTTTTTT. Based on the CDR3 plus reference TRBV19 and TRBJ2-2, the full variable domain is DGGITQSPKYLFRKEGQNVTLSCEQNLNHDAMYWYRQDPGQGLRLIYYSQIVNDFQKGDIAEGYSVSREKKESFPLTVTSAQKNPTAFYLCASSIGWNTGELFFGEGSRLTVL.

This clonotype showed up just a few times. This chain joins TRBV20-1 and TRBJ1-1, with no clear D. V lost 0 bases, J lost 6 bases, and 11 bases lay in between. The CDR3 contains 13 residues. Per germline, CDR1 DFQATT and CDR2 SNEGSKA (reference sequence). CDR3 in amino acids: CSARDAGSAEAFF. The DNA of the CDR3 is TGCAGTGCTAGAGATGCGGGAAGCGCTGAAGCTTTCTTT.

By share, this clonotype ranks as large. V and J are TRBV6-1 and TRBJ2-3; 9 nucleotides agree with TRBD1. Germline CDR1 reads MNHNS; CDR2 reads SASEGT. Losses at the gene ends were 6 bases for V and 0 bases for J; bases not matched to a gene: 4. The CDR3 length is 15 residues. Written as DNA, the CDR3 is TGTGCCAGCAGGCCCGGGACAGGGAGCACAGATACGCAGTATTTT. Translated, it gives CASRPGTGSTDTQYF.

In its sample, this clonotype ranks as medium-sized (0.01 to 0.1%). The V gene is TRBV10-3, the J gene TRBJ1-4; D uncertain. The germline CDR1 and CDR2 sequences are ENHRY and SYGVKD. The CDR3 spans 13 residues. The ends were cut back, 3 bases at V and 11 bases at J, with 13 bases in the middle. The CDR3 sequence: CAISDGQLGKLFF. The CDR3, as DNA: TGTGCCATCAGTGACGGGCAGTTGGGCAAACTGTTTTTT.

Note on this clonotype: Given a much more abundant clone one base away, this may be a read error. The chain recombines TRBV6-1 with TRBJ1-5; D uncertain. The V gene lost 10 bases and the J gene lost 1 base, with 11 bases spanning the gap. The CDR3 contains 13 residues. CDR1 is MNHNS, CDR2 SASEGT, per germline. DNA for the CDR3: TGTGCCACTGCCACTATAAGCAATCAGCCCCAGCATTTT. This codes for CATATISNQPQHF.

By share, this clonotype ranks as medium-sized. The J gene is TRBJ1-4, the V gene TRBV5-4, with TRBD1 matching 8 bases. V shed 2 bases and J 7 bases; nucleotides not matched to a gene: 10. The CDR3 runs to 16 residues. Germline CDR1 and CDR2: SGHNT and YYREEE (reference sequence). The CDR3 coding sequence is TGTGCCAGCAGCTTAAATAAGGCAGGGGGCAGTGAAAAACTGTTTTTT. Residues: CASSLNKAGGSEKLFF.

Relative to its sample, this clonotype is medium-sized. The J gene is TRBJ1-1, the V gene TRBV19; D may be TRBD1 (5 bases). V gave up 3 bases and J gave up 8 bases, with 7 bases separating them. Germline values: CDR1 LNHDA, CDR2 SQIVND (reference sequence). This CDR3 region has 11 residues. The CDR3, as DNA: TGTGCCAGTAGTATGGAGGGGGAAGCTTTCTTT. Translation: CASSMEGEAFF. Using reference TRBV19 and TRBJ1-1 for the parts outside the CDR3, the full variable domain is DGGITQSPKYLFRKEGQNVTLSCEQNLNHDAMYWYRQDPGQGLRLIYYSQIVNDFQKGDIAEGYSVSREKKESFPLTVTSAQKNPTAFYLCASSMEGEAFFGQGTRLTVV.

The chain uses TRBV30 and TRBJ2-5; D might be TRBD2 (6 bases). V was pared by 0 bases and J by 6 bases, with 20 bases between. Germline V CDR1 and CDR2: GTSNPN, SVGIG (reference sequence). The CDR3 has 16 amino acids. This CDR3 is CAWSVGLAASTQTQYF. The CDR3 bases are TGTGCCTGGAGTGTAGGGTTAGCGGCCTCGACGCAGACCCAGTACTTC.

This clonotype is labeled as medium-sized. The chain joins TRBV5-5 to TRBJ2-6, with D possibly being TRBD1 (5 bases). V lost 2 bases, J lost 0 bases, and 15 bases lay in between. This CDR3 is 18 amino acids long. Germline CDR1 SGHKS, CDR2 YYEKEE (reference sequence). The DNA of the CDR3 is TGTGCCAGCAGCTTAGACAGCCCTAAGAGCTCTGGGGCCAACGTCCTGACTTTC. Translation: CASSLDSPKSSGANVLTF.

As for this clonotype: At one of its ends the junction is not consistent with the germline gene, which may arise from a read error. The CDR3 reads CASGSPGAPYSEQFF. In DNA form, the CDR3 reads TGTGCTAGTGGTTCCCCGGGAGCCCCCTACAGTGAGCAGTTCTTC. The chain is built from TRBV12-5 and TRBJ2-1; D perhaps matches TRBD2 (6 bases). In germline, CDR1 is LGHNT, CDR2 FRNRAP. The CDR3 has 15 residues.

This clonotype was observed a handful of times. V usage is TRBV19 and J usage is TRBJ2-2; D gene uncertain. Trimming shortened V by 5 bases and J by 4 bases, and 14 bases separated the two germline ends. CDR1 and CDR2 from the germline V gene are LNHDA and SQIVND (reference sequence). The CDR3 is 15 residues long. The CDR3 region has the DNA TGTGCCAGTAGTCTCGGGCGTCACCTCACCGGGGAGCTGTTTTTT. Its translation is CASSLGRHLTGELFF.

This clonotype was seen a few times. The chain carries TRBV2 and TRBJ1-1, with no clear D. CDR1 and CDR2 from the germline V gene are SNHLY and FYNNEI. With 2 bases removed from V and 0 bases from J, the gap between germline ends came to 7 bases. The CDR3 is 14 amino acids. For the CDR3, the DNA is TGTGCCAGCAGTGAACCGAAGATGAACACTGAAGCTTTCTTT. It is translated as CASSEPKMNTEAFF.